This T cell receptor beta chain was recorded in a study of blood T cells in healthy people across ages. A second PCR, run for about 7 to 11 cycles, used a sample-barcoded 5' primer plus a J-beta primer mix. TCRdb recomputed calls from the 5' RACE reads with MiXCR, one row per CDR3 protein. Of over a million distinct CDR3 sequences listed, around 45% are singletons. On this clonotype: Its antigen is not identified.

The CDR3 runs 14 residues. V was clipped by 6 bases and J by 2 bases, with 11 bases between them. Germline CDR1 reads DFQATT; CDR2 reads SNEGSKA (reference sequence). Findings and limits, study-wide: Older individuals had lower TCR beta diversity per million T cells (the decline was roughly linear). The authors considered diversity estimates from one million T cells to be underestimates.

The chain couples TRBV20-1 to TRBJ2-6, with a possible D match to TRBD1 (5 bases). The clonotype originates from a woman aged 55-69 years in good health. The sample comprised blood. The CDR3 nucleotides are TGCAGTGCGAGCCAGGGCGCTGGGGCCAACGTCCTGACTTTC. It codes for CSASQGAGANVLTF.